This T cell receptor beta chain emerged from a study of blood T cell repertoires in COVID-19. Study details: Donors in the United States, Italy and Spain gave samples during acute or convalescent COVID-19. T cells, B-cell-depleted T cells, or PBMCs supplied cDNA or gDNA.

Authors' methods: Amplifying reference gene primers gave estimates of nucleated cell counts. The method was immunoSEQ multiplex PCR; TCRdb's version includes in-frame clones alone and lacks a portion of them. From that table come the V and J calls and clone size; the DNA was used to work out D and trimming. Among around 78,000 clones, under 80% were seen once, and the ten largest hold around 9.4%. The V end lost 8 bases, the J end lost 1 base, and 15 bases lay between the germline ends. CDR3 length: 15 residues. CDR1 GTSNPN and CDR2 SVGIG come from the germline V gene (reference sequence). This chain links TRBV30 with TRBJ2-6; a possible D gene is TRBD1 (6 bases). The sample consisted of peripheral blood. This sequence originates from a human donor in a cohort sampled during active COVID-19. The chain's CDR3 is CARSTGLSGANVLTF. As DNA, the CDR3 is TGTGCCCGGTCAACAGGGCTGTCTGGGGCCAACGTCCTGACTTTC. The variable domain in full, with the rest retrieved from reference TRBV30 and TRBJ2-6, is SQTIHQWPATLVQPVGSPLSLECTVEGTSNPNLYWYRQAAGRGLQLLFYSVGIGQISSEVPQNLSASRPQDRQFILSSKKLLLSDSGFYLCARSTGLSGANVLTFGAGSRLTVL.